The 7 T cell receptor beta chains below come from one sample, sequenced in a study of blood T cell repertoires in COVID-19. Assay used: immunoSEQ multiplex PCR; TCRdb lists only in-frame clones, some missing. The data show tens of thousands of clones, with 80% to 90% seen just once and 4% to 5.5% held by the top ten. Sequencing was done on a sample of peripheral blood. Receptor source: a woman aged 60-75 years with acute or convalescent COVID-19.

The chain uses TRBV4-1 and TRBJ1-2, with a possible D match to TRBD1 (5 bases). The germline CDR1 and CDR2 sequences are MGHRA and YSYEKL. V was clipped by 5 bases and J by 2 bases, with 18 bases between them. This CDR3 contains 16 residues. Written as DNA, the CDR3 is TGCGCCAGCAGCTCGCGGGGCCAGGGAACCAACTATGGCTACACCTTC. The encoded protein is CASSSRGQGTNYGYTF.

The J gene is TRBJ2-2, the V gene TRBV9; 13 bases map to TRBD2. Germline V gene lookup returns CDR1 SGDLS and CDR2 YYNGEE. J lost 7 bases, V lost 2 bases, and 8 bases had no gene match. This CDR3 is 17 amino acids long. CDR3 DNA: TGTGCCAGCAGCGTTACTAGCGGGGGGGACCCAGGCGGGGAGCTGTTTTTT. Translating it yields CASSVTSGGDPGGELFF.

J is TRBJ2-2 and V is TRBV12-3 or TRBV12-4, with D possibly matching TRBD1 (5 bases). With 10 bases removed from V and 6 bases from J, the gap between germline ends came to 9 bases. The CDR3 length is 11 residues. The CDR3 nucleotides read TGTGCCACAAGGGGCGCCGGGGAGCTGTTTTTT. As protein: CATRGAGELFF.

This chain connects TRBV6-5 to TRBJ2-7, with 9 bases identical to TRBD1. Unmatched junction bases numbered 6, after V lost 6 bases and J lost 3 bases. CDR1 and CDR2 from the germline V gene are MNHEY and SVGAGI. CDR3 length: 14 amino acids. The DNA of the CDR3 is TGTGCCAGCAGAGGACAGGGGAAAGACTACGAGCAGTACTTC. As protein: CASRGQGKDYEQYF.

V usage is TRBV28 and J usage is TRBJ1-3; D gene unclear. The CDR3 is made up of 14 amino acids. The V gene lost 3 bases and the J gene lost 2 bases, with 8 bases spanning the gap. From germline, CDR1 is MDHEN and CDR2 SYDVKM. The DNA of the CDR3 is TGTGCCAGCAGTTTGTCGCAGACTGGAAACACCATATATTTT. Translated, it gives CASSLSQTGNTIYF. The full variable domain, completed using reference TRBV28 and TRBJ1-3, is DVKVTQSSRYLVKRTGEKVFLECVQDMDHENMFWYRQDPGLGLRLIYFSYDVKMKEKGDIPEGYSVSREKKERFSLILESASTNQTSMYLCASSLSQTGNTIYFGEGSWLTVV.

The chain recombines TRBV6-5 with TRBJ1-3; D ambiguous. The CDR3 has 15 residues. Germline CDR1 is MNHEY and CDR2 is SVGAGI. Deletions cut 6 bases from V and 2 bases from J, with 14 bases between. The CDR3 region has the DNA TGTGCCAGCAGAATGGCGGGAGCAGCTGGAAACACCATATATTTT. This sequence encodes CASRMAGAAGNTIYF.

The sample holds a few counts of this clone. The chain employs TRBV9 and TRBJ2-5; no definite D call. Germline CDR1 SGDLS, CDR2 YYNGEE. The CDR3 covers 11 residues. V lost 3 bases and J 3 bases, leaving 3 bases between the germline ends. CDR3 bases: TGTGCCAGCAGCGCCGAAGAGACCCAGTACTTC. It specifies CASSAEETQYF.